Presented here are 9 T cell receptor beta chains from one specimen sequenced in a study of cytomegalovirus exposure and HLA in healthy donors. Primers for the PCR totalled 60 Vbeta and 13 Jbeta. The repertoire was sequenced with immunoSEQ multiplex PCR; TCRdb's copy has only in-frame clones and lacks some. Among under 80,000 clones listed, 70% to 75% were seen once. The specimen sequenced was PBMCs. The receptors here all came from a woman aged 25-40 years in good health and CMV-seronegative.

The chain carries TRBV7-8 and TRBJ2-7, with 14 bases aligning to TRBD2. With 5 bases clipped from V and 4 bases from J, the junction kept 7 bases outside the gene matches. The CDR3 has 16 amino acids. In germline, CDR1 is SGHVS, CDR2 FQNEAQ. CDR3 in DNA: TGTGCCAGCAGCCCACGACTAGCGGGAGGGCCTTACGAGCAGTACGTC. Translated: CASSPRLAGGPYEQYV.

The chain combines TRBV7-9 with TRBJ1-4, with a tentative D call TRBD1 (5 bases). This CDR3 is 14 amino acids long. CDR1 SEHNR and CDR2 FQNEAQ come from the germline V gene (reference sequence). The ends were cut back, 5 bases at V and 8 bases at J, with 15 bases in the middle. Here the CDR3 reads CASSLGGGNEKLFF. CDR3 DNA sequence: TGTGCCAGCAGCCTGGGGGGGGGAAACGAAAAACTGTTTTTT.

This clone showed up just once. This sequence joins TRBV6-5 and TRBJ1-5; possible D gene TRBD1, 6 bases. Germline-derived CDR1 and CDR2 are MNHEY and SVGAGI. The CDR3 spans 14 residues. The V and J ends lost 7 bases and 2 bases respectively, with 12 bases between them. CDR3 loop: CASKKQGGNQPQHF. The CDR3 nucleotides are TGTGCCAGCAAGAAACAGGGAGGCAATCAGCCCCAGCATTTT.

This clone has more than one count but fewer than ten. CDR3 sequence: CASSRDSLAGGYNEQFF. The CDR3 coding sequence is TGTGCCAGCAGCCGGGACAGCCTAGCGGGGGGATACAATGAGCAGTTCTTC. The rearrangement uses TRBV6-4 and TRBJ2-1; TRBD2 matches 11 bases. V shed 6 bases, J shed 4 bases, and the junction held 11 bases outside the gene matches. Germline V CDR1 and CDR2: MRHNA, SNTAGT. The CDR3 is 17 residues long.

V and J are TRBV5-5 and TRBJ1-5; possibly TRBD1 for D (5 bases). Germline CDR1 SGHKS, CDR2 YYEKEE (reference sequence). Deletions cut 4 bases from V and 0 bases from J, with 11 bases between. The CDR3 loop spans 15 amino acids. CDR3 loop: CASSLAGGSNQPQHF. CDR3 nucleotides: TGTGCCAGCAGCCTCGCCGGGGGTAGCAATCAGCCCCAGCATTTT.

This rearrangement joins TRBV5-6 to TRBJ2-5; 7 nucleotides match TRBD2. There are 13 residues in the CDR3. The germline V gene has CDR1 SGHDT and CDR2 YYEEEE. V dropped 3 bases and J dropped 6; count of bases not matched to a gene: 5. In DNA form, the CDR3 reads TGTGCCAGCAGCTCACTAGCGTCCAAGACCCAGTACTTC. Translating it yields CASSSLASKTQYF.

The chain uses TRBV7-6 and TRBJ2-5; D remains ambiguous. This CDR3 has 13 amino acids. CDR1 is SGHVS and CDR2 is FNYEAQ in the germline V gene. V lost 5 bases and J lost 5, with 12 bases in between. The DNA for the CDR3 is TGTGCCAGCAGCGCCCCCCTGAGGGAGACCCAGTACTTC. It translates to CASSAPLRETQYF.

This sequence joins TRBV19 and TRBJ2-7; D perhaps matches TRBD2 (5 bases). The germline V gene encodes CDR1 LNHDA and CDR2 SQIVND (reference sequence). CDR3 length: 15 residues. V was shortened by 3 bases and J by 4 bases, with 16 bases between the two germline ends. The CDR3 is CASSMTGKSQYEQYF. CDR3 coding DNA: TGTGCCAGTAGTATGACCGGGAAAAGCCAGTACGAGCAGTACTTC.

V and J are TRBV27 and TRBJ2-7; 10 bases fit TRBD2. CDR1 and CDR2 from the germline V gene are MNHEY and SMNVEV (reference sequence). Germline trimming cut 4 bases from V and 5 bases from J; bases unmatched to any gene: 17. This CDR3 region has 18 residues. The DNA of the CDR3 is TGTGCCAGCAGTTATCCCGGCTTTCTAGCGGGAGCGGGCAACGAGCAGTACTTC. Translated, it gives CASSYPGFLAGAGNEQYF.